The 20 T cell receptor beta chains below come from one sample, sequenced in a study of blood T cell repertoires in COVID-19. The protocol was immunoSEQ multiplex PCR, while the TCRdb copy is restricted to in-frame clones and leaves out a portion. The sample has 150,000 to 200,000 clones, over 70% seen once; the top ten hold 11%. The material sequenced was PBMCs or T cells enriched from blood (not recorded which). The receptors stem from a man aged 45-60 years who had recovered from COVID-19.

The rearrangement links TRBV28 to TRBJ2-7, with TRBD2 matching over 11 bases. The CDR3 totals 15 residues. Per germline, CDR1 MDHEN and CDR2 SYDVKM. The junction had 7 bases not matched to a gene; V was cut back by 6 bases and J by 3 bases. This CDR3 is CASSPGTSGNYEQYF. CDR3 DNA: TGTGCCAGCAGCCCTGGGACTAGCGGAAACTACGAGCAGTACTTC.

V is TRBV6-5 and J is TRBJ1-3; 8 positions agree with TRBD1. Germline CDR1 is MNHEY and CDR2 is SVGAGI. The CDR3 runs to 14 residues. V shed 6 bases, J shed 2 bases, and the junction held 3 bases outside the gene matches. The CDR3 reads CASSRQGTGNTIYF. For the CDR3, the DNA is TGTGCCAGCAGCCGACAGGGGACTGGAAACACCATATATTTT.

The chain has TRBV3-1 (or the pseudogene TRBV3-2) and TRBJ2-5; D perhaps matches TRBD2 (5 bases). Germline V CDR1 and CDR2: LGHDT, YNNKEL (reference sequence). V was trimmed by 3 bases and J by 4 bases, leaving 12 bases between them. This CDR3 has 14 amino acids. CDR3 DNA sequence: TGTGCCAGCAGCCATTATACCGCGGGAGAGACCCAGTACTTC. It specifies CASSHYTAGETQYF.

CDR3: CASSVGGINSPLHF. In nucleotides, the CDR3 is TGTGCCAGCAGTGTTGGGGGCATAAATTCACCCCTCCACTTT. This chain joins TRBV28 and TRBJ1-6, with TRBD1 as a possible D gene (6 bases). Trimming cost V 5 bases and J 7 bases, with 12 bases left between them. Per the germline V gene, CDR1 is MDHEN and CDR2 is SYDVKM. The CDR3 consists of 14 residues.

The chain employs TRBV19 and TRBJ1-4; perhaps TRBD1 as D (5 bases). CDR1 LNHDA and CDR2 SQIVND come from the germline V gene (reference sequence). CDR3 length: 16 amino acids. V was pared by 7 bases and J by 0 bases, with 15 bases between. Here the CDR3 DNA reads TGTGCCAGTAAAAGGGGAGGCCTAGCAACTAATGAAAAACTGTTTTTT. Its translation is CASKRGGLATNEKLFF.

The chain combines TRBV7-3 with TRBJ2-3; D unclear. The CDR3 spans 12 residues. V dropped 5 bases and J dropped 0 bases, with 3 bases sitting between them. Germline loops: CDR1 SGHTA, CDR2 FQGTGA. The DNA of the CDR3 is TGTGCCAGCAGCCCGAGCACAGATACGCAGTATTTT. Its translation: CASSPSTDTQYF.

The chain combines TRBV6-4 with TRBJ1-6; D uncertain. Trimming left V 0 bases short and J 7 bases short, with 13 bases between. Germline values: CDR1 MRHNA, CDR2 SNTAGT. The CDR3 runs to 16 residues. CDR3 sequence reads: CASSDSNVGSNSPLHF. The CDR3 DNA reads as TGTGCCAGCAGTGACTCGAACGTCGGGAGCAATTCACCCCTCCACTTT.

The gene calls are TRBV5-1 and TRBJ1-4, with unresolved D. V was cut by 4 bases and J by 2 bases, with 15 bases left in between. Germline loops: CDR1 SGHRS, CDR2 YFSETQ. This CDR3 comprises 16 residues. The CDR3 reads CASSPALSGTNEKLFF. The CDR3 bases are TGCGCCAGCAGCCCGGCCCTATCGGGGACTAATGAAAAACTGTTTTTT.

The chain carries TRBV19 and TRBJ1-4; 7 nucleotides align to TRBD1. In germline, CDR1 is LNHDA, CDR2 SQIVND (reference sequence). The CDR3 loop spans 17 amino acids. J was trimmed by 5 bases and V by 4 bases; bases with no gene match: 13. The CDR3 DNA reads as TGTGCCAGTAGTACAGGGACAGCCCAAACCTTCAATGAAAAACTGTTTTTT. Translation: CASSTGTAQTFNEKLFF.

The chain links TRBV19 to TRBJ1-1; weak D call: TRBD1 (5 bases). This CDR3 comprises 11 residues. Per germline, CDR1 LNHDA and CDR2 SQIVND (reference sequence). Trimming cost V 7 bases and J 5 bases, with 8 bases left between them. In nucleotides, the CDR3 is TGTGCCAGTATCCGGGGGACTGAAGCTTTCTTT. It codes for CASIRGTEAFF. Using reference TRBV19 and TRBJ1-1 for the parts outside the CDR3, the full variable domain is DGGITQSPKYLFRKEGQNVTLSCEQNLNHDAMYWYRQDPGQGLRLIYYSQIVNDFQKGDIAEGYSVSREKKESFPLTVTSAQKNPTAFYLCASIRGTEAFFGQGTRLTVV.

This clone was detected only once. The CDR3, as DNA: TGTGCCAGCAGTCGGACAGGGGGAGGGGAAGAGACCCAGTACTTC. Translated: CASSRTGGGEETQYF. This sequence joins TRBV6-5 and TRBJ2-5, with TRBD1 matching over 10 bases. CDR3 size: 15 residues. Trimming took 5 bases from V and 3 from J; bases not matched to a gene: 6. The germline V gene encodes CDR1 MNHEY and CDR2 SVGAGI.

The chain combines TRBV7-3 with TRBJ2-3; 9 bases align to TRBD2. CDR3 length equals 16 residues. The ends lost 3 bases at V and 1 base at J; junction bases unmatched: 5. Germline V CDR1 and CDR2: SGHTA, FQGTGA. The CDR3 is CASSLLPSGGTDTQYF. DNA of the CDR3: TGTGCCAGCAGCTTGCTACCTAGCGGGGGCACAGATACGCAGTATTTT.

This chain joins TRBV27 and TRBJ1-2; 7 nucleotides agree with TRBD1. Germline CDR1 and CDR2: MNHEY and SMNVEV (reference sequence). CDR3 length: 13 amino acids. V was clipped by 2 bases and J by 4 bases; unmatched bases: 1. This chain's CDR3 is CASSLPGGYGYTF. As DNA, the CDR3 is TGTGCCAGCAGTTTACCAGGGGGCTATGGCTACACCTTC.

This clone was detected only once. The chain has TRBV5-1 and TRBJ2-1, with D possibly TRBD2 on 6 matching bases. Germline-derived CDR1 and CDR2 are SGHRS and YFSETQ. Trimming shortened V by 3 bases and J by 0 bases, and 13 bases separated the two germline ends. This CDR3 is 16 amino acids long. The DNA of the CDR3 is TGCGCCAGCAGCTCCTCGCGGGGTAGCTCCTACAATGAGCAGTTCTTC. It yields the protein CASSSSRGSSYNEQFF.

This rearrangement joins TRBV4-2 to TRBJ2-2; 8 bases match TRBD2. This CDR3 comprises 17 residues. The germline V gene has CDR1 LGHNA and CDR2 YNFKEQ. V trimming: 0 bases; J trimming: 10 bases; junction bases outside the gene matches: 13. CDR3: CASSQETLGGTRLELFF. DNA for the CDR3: TGTGCCAGCAGCCAAGAGACTTTGGGCGGGACTAGGTTGGAGCTGTTTTTT.

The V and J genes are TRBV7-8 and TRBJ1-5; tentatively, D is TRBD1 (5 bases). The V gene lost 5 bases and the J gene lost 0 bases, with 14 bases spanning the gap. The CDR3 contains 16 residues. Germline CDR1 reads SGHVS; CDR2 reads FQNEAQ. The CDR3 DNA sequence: TGTGCCAGCAGCCTCAAAAGTCAGGGTAGCAATCAGCCCCAGCATTTT. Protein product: CASSLKSQGSNQPQHF.

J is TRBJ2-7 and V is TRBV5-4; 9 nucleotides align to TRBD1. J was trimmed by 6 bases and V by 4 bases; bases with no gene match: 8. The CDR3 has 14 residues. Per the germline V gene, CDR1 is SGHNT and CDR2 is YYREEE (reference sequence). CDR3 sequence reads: CASSPPGTGTEQYF. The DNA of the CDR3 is TGTGCCAGCAGCCCGCCCGGGACAGGGACCGAGCAGTACTTC.

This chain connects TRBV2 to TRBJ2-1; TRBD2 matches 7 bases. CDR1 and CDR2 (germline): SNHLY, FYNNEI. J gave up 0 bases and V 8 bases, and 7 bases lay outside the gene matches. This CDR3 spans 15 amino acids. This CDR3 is CASASLAGSYNEQFF. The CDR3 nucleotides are TGTGCCAGCGCGAGTTTAGCGGGCTCCTACAATGAGCAGTTCTTC.

CDR3 amino acids: CATSDQSGAGNEQFF. The CDR3 DNA is TGTGCCACCAGTGATCAGAGCGGGGCGGGCAATGAGCAGTTCTTC. The genes are TRBV24-1 and TRBJ2-1; the match to TRBD2 covers 7 bases. V was clipped by 3 bases and J by 6 bases; unmatched bases: 7. CDR3 length equals 15 residues. CDR1 is KGHDR, CDR2 SFDVKD, per germline.

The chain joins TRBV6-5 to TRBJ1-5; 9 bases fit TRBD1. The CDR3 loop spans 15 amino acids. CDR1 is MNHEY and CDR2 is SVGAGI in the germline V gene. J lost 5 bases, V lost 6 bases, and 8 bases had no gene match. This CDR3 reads CASRLRGQGDQPQHF. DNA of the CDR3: TGTGCCAGCAGACTACGGGGACAGGGAGATCAGCCCCAGCATTTT.